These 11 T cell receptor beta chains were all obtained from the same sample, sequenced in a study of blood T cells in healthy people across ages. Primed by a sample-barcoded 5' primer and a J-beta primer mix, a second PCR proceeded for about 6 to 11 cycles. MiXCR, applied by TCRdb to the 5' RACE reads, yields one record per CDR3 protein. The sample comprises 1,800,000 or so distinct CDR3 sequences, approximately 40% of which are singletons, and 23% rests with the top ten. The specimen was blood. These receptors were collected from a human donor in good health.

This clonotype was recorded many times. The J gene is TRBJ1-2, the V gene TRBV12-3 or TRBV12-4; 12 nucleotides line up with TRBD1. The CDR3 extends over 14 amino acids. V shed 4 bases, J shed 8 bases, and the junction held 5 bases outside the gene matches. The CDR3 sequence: CASSSLGTGGGYTF. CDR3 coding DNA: TGTGCCAGCAGTTCCCTCGGGACAGGGGGCGGCTACACCTTC.

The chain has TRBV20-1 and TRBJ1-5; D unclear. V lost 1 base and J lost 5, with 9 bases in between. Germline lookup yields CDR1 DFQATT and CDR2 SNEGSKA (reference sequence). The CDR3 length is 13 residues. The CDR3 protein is CSARGELDQPQHF. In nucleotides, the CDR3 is TGCAGTGCTAGAGGGGAGTTGGATCAGCCCCAGCATTTT.

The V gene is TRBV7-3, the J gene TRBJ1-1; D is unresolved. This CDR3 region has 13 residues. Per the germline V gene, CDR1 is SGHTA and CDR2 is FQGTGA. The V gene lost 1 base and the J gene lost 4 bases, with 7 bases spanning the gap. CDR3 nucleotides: TGTGCCAGCAGCTTAAAGAGGACCACTGAAGCTTTCTTT. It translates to CASSLKRTTEAFF. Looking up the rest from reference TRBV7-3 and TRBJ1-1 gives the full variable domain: GAGVSQTPSNKVTEKGKYVELRCDPISGHTALYWYRQSLGQGPEFLIYFQGTGAADDSGLPNDRFFAVRPEGSVSTLKIQRTERGDSAVYLCASSLKRTTEAFFGQGTRLTVV.

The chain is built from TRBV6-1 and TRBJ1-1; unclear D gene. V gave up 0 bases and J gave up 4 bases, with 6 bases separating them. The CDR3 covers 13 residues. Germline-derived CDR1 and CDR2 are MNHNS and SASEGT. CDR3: CASSEAGGTEAFF. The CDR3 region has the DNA TGTGCCAGCAGTGAAGCCGGAGGCACTGAAGCTTTCTTT.

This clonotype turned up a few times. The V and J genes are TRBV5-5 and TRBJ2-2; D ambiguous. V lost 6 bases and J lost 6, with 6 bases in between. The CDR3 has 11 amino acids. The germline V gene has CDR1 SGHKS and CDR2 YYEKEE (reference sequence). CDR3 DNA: TGTGCCAGCAAGGCCCCCGGGGAGCTGTTTTTT. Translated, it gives CASKAPGELFF.

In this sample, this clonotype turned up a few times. The CDR3 nucleotides are TGTGCCAGCAGCATCCCGGGGGGCTACGAGACCCAGTACTTC. This codes for CASSIPGGYETQYF. The chain recombines TRBV5-5 with TRBJ2-5; a possible D gene is TRBD2 (7 bases). The V gene lost 4 bases and the J gene lost 5 bases, with 15 bases spanning the gap. CDR1 is SGHKS, CDR2 YYEKEE, per germline (reference sequence). CDR3 length equals 14 residues.

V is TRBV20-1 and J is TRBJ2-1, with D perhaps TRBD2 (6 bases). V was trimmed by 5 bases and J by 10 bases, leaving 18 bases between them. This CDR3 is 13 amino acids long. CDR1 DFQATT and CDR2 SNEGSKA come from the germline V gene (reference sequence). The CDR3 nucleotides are TGCAGTGCTGGAAGATCACCGGGGGACGAGCAGTTCTTC. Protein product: CSAGRSPGDEQFF.

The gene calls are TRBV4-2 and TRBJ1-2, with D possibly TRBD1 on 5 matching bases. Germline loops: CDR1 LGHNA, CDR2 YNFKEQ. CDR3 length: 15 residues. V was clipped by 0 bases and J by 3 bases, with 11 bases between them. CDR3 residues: CASSQDTAGDYGYTF. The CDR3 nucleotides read TGTGCCAGCAGCCAAGATACTGCGGGGGACTATGGCTACACCTTC.

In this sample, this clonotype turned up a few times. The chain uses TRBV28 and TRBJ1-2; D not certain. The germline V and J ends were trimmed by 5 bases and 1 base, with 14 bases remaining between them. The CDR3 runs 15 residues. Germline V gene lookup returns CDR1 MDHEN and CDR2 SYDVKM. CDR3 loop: CASSIHRAFNYGYTF. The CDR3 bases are TGTGCCAGCAGTATCCACAGAGCCTTTAACTATGGCTACACCTTC.

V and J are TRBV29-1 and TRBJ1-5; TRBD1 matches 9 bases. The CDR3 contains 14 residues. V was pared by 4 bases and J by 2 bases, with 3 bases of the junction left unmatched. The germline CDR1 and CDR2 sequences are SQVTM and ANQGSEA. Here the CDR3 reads CSVGDRGGNQPQHF. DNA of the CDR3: TGCAGCGTTGGAGACAGGGGGGGCAATCAGCCCCAGCATTTT.

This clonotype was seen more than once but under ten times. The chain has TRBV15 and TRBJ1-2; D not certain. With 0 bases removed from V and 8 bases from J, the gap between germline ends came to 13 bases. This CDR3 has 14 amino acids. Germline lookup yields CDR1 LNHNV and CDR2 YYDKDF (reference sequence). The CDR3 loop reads CATSRDRSDWGYTF. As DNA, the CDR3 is TGTGCCACCAGCAGAGATCGATCCGACTGGGGCTACACCTTC.